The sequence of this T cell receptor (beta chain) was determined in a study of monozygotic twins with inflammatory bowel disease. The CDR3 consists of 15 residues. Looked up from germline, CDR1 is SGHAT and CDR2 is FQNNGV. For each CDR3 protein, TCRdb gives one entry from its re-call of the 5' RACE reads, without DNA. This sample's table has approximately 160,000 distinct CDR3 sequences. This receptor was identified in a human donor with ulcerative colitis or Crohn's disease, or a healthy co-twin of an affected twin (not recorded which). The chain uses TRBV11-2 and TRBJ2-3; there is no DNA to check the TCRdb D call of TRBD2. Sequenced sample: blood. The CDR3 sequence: CASSFSSGVTDTQYF.